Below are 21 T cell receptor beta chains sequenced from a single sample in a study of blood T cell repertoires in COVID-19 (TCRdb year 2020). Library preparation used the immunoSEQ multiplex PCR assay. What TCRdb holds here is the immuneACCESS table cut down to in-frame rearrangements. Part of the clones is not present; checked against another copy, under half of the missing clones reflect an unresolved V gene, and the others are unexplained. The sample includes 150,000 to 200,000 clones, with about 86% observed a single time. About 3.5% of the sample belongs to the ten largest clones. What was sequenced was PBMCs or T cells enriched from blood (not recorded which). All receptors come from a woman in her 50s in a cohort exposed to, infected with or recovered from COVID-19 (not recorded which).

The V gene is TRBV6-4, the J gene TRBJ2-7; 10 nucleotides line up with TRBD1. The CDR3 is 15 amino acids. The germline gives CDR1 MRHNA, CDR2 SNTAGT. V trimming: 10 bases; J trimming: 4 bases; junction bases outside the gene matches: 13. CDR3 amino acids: CAISYRDRGVYEQYF. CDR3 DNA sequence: TGTGCCATCTCATACCGGGACAGGGGAGTTTACGAGCAGTACTTC.

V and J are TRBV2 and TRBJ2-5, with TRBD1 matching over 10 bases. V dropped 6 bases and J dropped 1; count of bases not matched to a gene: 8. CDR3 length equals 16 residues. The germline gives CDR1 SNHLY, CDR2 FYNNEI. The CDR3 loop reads CASSLRQGAAQETQYF. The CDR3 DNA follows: TGTGCCAGCAGCCTTCGACAGGGGGCAGCCCAAGAGACCCAGTACTTC.

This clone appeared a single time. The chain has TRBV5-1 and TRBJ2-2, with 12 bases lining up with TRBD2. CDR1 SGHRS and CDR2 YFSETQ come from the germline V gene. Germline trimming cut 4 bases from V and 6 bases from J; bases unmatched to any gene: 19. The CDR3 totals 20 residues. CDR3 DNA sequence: TGCGCCAGCAGCCCCGCTAAAGCTAGCGGGGGGGCCCCGCCAGCCGGGGAGCTGTTTTTT. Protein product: CASSPAKASGGAPPAGELFF.

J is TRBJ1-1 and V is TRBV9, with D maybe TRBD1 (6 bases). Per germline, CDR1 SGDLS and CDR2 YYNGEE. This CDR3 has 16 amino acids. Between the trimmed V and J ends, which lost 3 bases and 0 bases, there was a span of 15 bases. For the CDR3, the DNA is TGTGCCAGCAGCGCCCGGGACAACAGAATGAACACTGAAGCTTTCTTT. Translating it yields CASSARDNRMNTEAFF.

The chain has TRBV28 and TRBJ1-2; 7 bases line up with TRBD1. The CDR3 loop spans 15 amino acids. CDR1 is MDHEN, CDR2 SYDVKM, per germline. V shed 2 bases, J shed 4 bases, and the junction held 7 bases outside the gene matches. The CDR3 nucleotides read TGTGCCAGCAGTTTAAGGACAGGTTCCCCCTATGGCTACACCTTC. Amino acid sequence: CASSLRTGSPYGYTF.

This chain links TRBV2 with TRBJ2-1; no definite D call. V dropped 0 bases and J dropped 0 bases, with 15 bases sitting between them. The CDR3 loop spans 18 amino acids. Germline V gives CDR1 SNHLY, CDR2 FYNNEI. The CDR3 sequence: CASSEAALMISSYNEQFF. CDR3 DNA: TGTGCCAGCAGTGAAGCAGCCCTCATGATAAGCTCCTACAATGAGCAGTTCTTC. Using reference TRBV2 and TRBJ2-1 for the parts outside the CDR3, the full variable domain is EPEVTQTPSHQVTQMGQEVILRCVPISNHLYFYWYRQILGQKVEFLVSFYNNEISEKSEIFDDQFSVERPDGSNFTLKIRSTKLEDSAMYFCASSEAALMISSYNEQFFGPGTRLTVL.

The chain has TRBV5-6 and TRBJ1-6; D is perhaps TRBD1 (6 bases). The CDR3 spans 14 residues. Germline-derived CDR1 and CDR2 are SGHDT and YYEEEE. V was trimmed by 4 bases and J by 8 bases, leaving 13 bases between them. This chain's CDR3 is CASSRNHRDSPLHF. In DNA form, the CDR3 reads TGTGCCAGCAGCCGGAATCACAGGGATTCACCCCTCCACTTT.

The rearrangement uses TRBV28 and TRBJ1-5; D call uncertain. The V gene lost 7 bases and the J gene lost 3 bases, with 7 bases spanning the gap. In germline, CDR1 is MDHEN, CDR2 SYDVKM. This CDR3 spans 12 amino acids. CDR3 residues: CASTLANQPQHF. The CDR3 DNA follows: TGTGCCAGCACCCTGGCCAATCAGCCCCAGCATTTT.

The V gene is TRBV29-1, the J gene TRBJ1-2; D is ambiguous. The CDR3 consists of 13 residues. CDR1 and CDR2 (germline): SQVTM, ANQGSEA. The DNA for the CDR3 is TGCTCCACGGACGGACTAACTAACTATGGCTACACCTTC. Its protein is CSTDGLTNYGYTF.

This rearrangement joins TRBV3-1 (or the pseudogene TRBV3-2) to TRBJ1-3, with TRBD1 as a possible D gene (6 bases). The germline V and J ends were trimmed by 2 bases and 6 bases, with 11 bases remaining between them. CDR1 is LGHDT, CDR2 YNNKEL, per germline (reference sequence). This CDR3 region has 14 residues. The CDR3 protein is CASSQIQGANTIYF. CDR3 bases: TGTGCCAGCAGCCAAATACAGGGAGCAAACACCATATATTTT.

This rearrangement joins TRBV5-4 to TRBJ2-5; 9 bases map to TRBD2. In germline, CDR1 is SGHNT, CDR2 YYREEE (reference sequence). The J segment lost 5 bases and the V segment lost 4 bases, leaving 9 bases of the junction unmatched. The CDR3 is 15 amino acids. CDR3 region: CASSRIAGEWETQYF. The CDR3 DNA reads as TGTGCCAGCAGCCGTATAGCGGGGGAATGGGAGACCCAGTACTTC. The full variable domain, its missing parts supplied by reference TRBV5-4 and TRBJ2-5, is ETGVTQSPTHLIKTRGQQVTLRCSSQSGHNTVSWYQQALGQGPQFIFQYYREEENGRGNFPPRFSGLQFPNYSSELNVNALELDDSALYLCASSRIAGEWETQYFGPGTRLLVL.

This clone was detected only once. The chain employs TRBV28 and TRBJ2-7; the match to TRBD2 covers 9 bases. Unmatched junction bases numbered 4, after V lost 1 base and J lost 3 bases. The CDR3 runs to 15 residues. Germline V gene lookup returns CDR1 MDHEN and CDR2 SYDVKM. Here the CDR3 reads CASSLSDSGSYEQYF. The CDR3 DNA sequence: TGTGCCAGCAGTTTATCCGATAGCGGGAGCTACGAGCAGTACTTC.

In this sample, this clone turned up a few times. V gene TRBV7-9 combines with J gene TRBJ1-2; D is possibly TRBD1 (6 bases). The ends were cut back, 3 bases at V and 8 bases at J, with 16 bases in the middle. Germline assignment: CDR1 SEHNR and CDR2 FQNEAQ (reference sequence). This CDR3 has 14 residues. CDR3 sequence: CASSLEVGAGGYTF. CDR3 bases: TGTGCCAGCAGCTTGGAGGTGGGGGCAGGCGGCTACACCTTC.

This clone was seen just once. CDR3: CASSLGPTSGFYEQYF. The DNA of the CDR3 is TGTGCCAGCAGCTTGGGGCCGACTAGCGGGTTCTACGAGCAGTACTTC. The chain has TRBV5-4 and TRBJ2-7, with 10 bases fitting TRBD2. The length of the CDR3 is 16 residues. Per the germline V gene, CDR1 is SGHNT and CDR2 is YYREEE (reference sequence). J lost 3 bases, V lost 0 bases, and 6 bases had no gene match.

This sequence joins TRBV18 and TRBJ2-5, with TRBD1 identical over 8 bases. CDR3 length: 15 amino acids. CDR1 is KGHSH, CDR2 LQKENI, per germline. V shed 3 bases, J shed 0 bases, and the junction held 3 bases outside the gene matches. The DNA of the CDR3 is TGTGCCAGCTCACCCACAGGGGGTAACCAAGAGACCCAGTACTTC. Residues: CASSPTGGNQETQYF. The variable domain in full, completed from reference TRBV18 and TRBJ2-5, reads NAGVMQNPRHLVRRRGQEARLRCSPMKGHSHVYWYRQLPEEGLKFMVYLQKENIIDESGMPKERFSAEFPKEGPSILRIQQVVRGDSAAYFCASSPTGGNQETQYFGPGTRLLVL.

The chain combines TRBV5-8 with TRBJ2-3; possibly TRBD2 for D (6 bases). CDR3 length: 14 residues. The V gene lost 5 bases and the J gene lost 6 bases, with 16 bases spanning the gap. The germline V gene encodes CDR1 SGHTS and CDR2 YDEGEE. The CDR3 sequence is CASSRVEGMDTQYF. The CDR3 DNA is TGTGCCAGCAGTCGGGTGGAGGGGATGGATACGCAGTATTTT.

The CDR3 DNA reads as TGTGCCAGCAGTCGAACAGACATTGGAAACACCATATATTTT. This codes for CASSRTDIGNTIYF. The V gene is TRBV3-1 (or the pseudogene TRBV3-2), the J gene TRBJ1-3; D is unresolved. V lost 6 bases and J lost 3, with 12 bases in between. The CDR3 sequence is 14 residues long. Per the germline V gene, CDR1 is LGHDT and CDR2 is YNNKEL (reference sequence).

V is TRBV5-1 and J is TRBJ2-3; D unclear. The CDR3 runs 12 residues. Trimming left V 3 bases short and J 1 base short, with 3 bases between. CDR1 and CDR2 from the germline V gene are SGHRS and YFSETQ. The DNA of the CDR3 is TGCGCCAGCAGCTCCGGCACAGATACGCAGTATTTT. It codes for CASSSGTDTQYF.

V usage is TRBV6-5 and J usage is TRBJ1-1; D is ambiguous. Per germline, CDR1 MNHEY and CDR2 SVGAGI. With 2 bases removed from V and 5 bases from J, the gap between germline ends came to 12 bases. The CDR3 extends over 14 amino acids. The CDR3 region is CASSYGQVRTEAFF. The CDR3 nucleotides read TGTGCCAGCAGTTACGGGCAGGTTCGAACTGAAGCTTTCTTT.

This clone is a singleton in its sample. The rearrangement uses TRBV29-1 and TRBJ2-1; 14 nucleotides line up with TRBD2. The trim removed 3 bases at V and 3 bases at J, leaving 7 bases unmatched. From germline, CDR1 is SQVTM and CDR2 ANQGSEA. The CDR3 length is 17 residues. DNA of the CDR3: TGCAGCGTTGATTTGGGGGGGACTAGCGGGAGCTACAATGAGCAGTTCTTC. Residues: CSVDLGGTSGSYNEQFF.

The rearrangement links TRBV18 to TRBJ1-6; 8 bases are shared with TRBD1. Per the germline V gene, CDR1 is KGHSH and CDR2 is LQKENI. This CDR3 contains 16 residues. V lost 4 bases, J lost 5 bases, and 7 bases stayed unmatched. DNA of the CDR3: TGTGCCAGCTCACGCAGTTCGGACAGGGATAATTCACCCCTCCACTTT. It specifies CASSRSSDRDNSPLHF.